The clone carrying this T cell receptor beta chain was detected only a few times. Its antigen is currently unknown. The V gene's germline CDR1 is GTSNPN and CDR2 SVGIG (reference sequence). V dropped 3 bases and J dropped 6; count of bases not matched to a gene: 14. This CDR3 is 16 amino acids long. This sample is drawn from a study of OX40 agonist ivuxolimab in advanced cancers. Study overall: Intravenous ivuxolimab at 0.01 to 10 mg/kg was given to patients every 2 weeks.

Study-wide results and limits: Among the lowest peripheral clonal expansion occurred in 0.1-3.0 mg/kg partial responders. At 0.1 to 3.0 mg/kg and by week 6, CD4+ and CD8+ T cells in the blood had expanded clonally.

Profiled with immunoSEQ multiplex PCR; TCRdb holds only in-frame clones, not every one. The sample consists of more than 60,000 clones, 85% of them appearing once. Sequenced here: CD4+ or CD8+ T cells sorted from blood, sampled in a trial of the OX40 agonist ivuxolimab. This clonotype was sampled from an adult with an advanced solid tumor such as melanoma, head and neck, liver or kidney cancer. The chain recombines TRBV30 with TRBJ1-5; 7 bases agree with TRBD1. DNA for the CDR3: TGTGCCTGGAGCACTACCGCCAACAGGGGCGGTCAGCCCCAGCATTTT. Translation: CAWSTTANRGGQPQHF.